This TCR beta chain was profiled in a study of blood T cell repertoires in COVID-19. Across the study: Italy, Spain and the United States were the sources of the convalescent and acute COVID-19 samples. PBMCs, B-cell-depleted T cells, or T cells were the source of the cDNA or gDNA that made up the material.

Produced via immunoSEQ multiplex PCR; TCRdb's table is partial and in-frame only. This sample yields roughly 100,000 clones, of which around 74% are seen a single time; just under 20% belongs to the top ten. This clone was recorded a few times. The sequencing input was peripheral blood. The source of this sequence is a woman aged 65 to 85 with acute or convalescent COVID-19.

DNA of the CDR3: TGTGCCAGCAGTGAAGTTTCGGGAGAATATGGCTACACCTTC. Translation gives CASSEVSGEYGYTF. This chain uses TRBV6-1 with TRBJ1-2; D ambiguous. CDR3 size: 14 residues. V was shortened by 1 base and J by 5 bases, with 11 bases between the two germline ends. Germline values: CDR1 MNHNS, CDR2 SASEGT.